This TCR beta chain was sequenced in a study of CD8+ T cells in alopecia areata. The investigators collected lesional scalp punch biopsies and peripheral blood from alopecia areata patients. PBMCs provided sorted CD4+ and CD8+ T cells. Turning to this clone: Its antigen is unidentified.

The CDR3 length is 15 residues. The germline CDR1 and CDR2 sequences are SQVTM and ANQGSEA. J was trimmed by 4 bases and V by 1 base; bases with no gene match: 3. The study, taken as a whole, reports: Normal skin's resident alphabeta T cells are also sequenced in scalp samples. More clonal than normal scalp was lesional scalp, particularly alopecia totalis/universalis.

cDNA reverse transcribed from extracted RNA served as the sequencing template. Clones were sequenced by immunoSEQ multiplex PCR, and TCRdb holds only the in-frame ones, with some missing. The sample contains about 64,000 clones, roughly 47% of which appear only once. The source is a human donor with alopecia areata. The chain recombines TRBV29-1 with TRBJ2-2; 10 nucleotides agree with TRBD1. The material sequenced was NKG2D-low CD8+ T cells sorted from blood. In nucleotides, the CDR3 is TGCAGCGTTGAAGTGTGGACAGGGGGCACCGGGGAGCTGTTTTTT. It is translated as CSVEVWTGGTGELFF.